The 6 T cell receptor beta chains given below trace back to one sample, sequenced in a study of blood T cell repertoires in COVID-19. The method was immunoSEQ multiplex PCR; TCRdb's version includes in-frame clones alone and lacks a portion of them. The sample has over 90,000 clones; more than 85% are singletons. Sequenced: peripheral blood. The receptor set was obtained from a man in his late teens or twenties with acute or convalescent COVID-19.

V gene TRBV24-1 combines with J gene TRBJ2-7, with D possibly TRBD1 on 6 matching bases. V dropped 3 bases and J dropped 5 bases, with 19 bases sitting between them. CDR3 length equals 16 residues. Germline CDR1 KGHDR, CDR2 SFDVKD. CDR3 amino acids: CATSDRLTGPIHEQYF. The CDR3 coding sequence is TGTGCCACCAGTGATCGACTAACAGGGCCGATCCACGAGCAGTACTTC.

The chain links TRBV7-8 to TRBJ1-1; 7 nucleotides agree with TRBD1. CDR1 is SGHVS, CDR2 FQNEAQ, per germline. The V gene end was trimmed by 3 bases and the J gene end by 4 bases; junction bases not matched to a gene: 2. The CDR3 extends over 13 amino acids. The CDR3 loop reads CASSFRQGTEAFF. CDR3 DNA: TGTGCCAGCAGCTTCCGACAGGGCACTGAAGCTTTCTTT. Looking up the rest from reference TRBV7-8 and TRBJ1-1 gives the full variable domain: GAGVSQSPRYKVAKRGQDVALRCDPISGHVSLFWYQQALGQGPEFLTYFQNEAQLDKSGLPSDRFFAERPEGSVSTLKIQRTQQEDSAVYLCASSFRQGTEAFFGQGTRLTVV.

The chain has TRBV14 and TRBJ2-7; 12 nucleotides align to TRBD2. CDR3 length: 15 amino acids. Looked up from germline, CDR1 is SGHDN and CDR2 is FVKESK. With 4 bases clipped from V and 3 bases from J, the junction kept 4 bases outside the gene matches. The DNA for the CDR3 is TGTGCCAGCAGCCCCCGACTAGCGGGAGTCTACGAGCAGTACTTC. Translated, it gives CASSPRLAGVYEQYF.

In this sample, this clone turned up a few times. The gene calls are TRBV27 and TRBJ1-2, with D perhaps TRBD1 (5 bases). The CDR3 has 13 amino acids. The ends were cut back, 5 bases at V and 5 bases at J, with 12 bases in the middle. CDR1 and CDR2 (germline): MNHEY, SMNVEV (reference sequence). CDR3 in DNA: TGTGCCAGCAGTCCCGGGGGGTGGTATGGCTACACCTTC. It is translated as CASSPGGWYGYTF.

The V call is TRBV6-5, the J call TRBJ1-1, with TRBD1 identical over 9 bases. The CDR3 is made up of 14 amino acids. The junction had 6 bases not matched to a gene; V was cut back by 6 bases and J by 4 bases. CDR1 is MNHEY and CDR2 is SVGAGI in the germline V gene. This CDR3 is CASSWDRVGTEAFF. Here the CDR3 DNA reads TGTGCCAGCAGCTGGGACAGGGTGGGCACTGAAGCTTTCTTT.

J is TRBJ2-2 and V is TRBV5-1; D might be TRBD2 (5 bases). V lost 2 bases and J lost 7, with 12 bases in between. CDR1 is SGHRS, CDR2 YFSETQ, per germline. The CDR3 totals 14 residues. CDR3 bases: TGCGCCAGCAGCTTCGGGGAATTGGGCGGGGAGCTGTTTTTT. Translating it yields CASSFGELGGELFF.